The TCR beta chain under discussion was sequenced for a study of brain metastases from non-small cell lung cancer. Study-level results: TCR repertoires overlapped largely between brain metastases and matched primaries.

Trimming pared 3 bases from V and 2 bases from J, leaving 17 bases between. Germline V gives CDR1 MNHNS, CDR2 SASEGT. CDR3 length equals 17 residues. To note about this clone: Its specificity is unknown.

Assay used: immunoSEQ multiplex PCR; TCRdb lists only in-frame clones, some missing. The sample consists of fewer than 15,000 clones, roughly four fifths of them appearing once. This chain uses TRBV6-1 with TRBJ2-1; D is tentatively TRBD1 or TRBD2 (5 bases each). The sequence was obtained from a donor at least 40 years old with non-small cell lung cancer. The sequenced sample consisted of primary lung tumor tissue. As DNA, the CDR3 is TGTGCCAGCAGTGAGACCGGGGCTTTCCTGGCCTACAATGAGCAGTTCTTC. It encodes CASSETGAFLAYNEQFF.